The subject of this entry is one T cell receptor beta chain. Data came from immunoSEQ multiplex PCR; TCRdb stores just in-frame clones and leaves some out. This sample has approximately 89,000 clones; roughly 80% occur once, and the top ten carry more than 6%. This sample stems from a study of blood T cell repertoires in COVID-19. CDR3 length: 16 residues. V was clipped by 0 bases and J by 3 bases; unmatched bases: 6. CDR1 is MGHRA and CDR2 is YSYEKL in the germline V gene. Sequencing was carried out using peripheral blood. This TCR derives from a man between 70 and 80 years old with COVID-19, enrolled during active disease. The rearrangement uses TRBV4-1 and TRBJ2-7; TRBD1 agrees at 9 bases. The CDR3 loop reads CASSQDRGTGNYEQYF. For the CDR3, the DNA is TGCGCCAGCAGCCAAGATAGGGGGACAGGGAACTACGAGCAGTACTTC.